Listed here is a single T cell receptor (beta chain). This clone came up once. Its antigen specificity is not known. Base qualities are not at hand, and no much larger clone is one base apart. The sample originates from a study of shared clonotypes between healthy human individuals (dated by TCRdb to between 2020 and 2021). Background on the whole study: Two women and a few men aged 18 to 49 years were included in the cohort. For each donor, CD4 naive and CD4 memory were each run on three plates, CD8 naive on two plates, and CD8 memory on one plate. To estimate repertoire size and how much clonotype sharing occurs between individuals, the study deeply sequenced the blood TCR repertoires of five or six healthy adults. Different laboratories and diverse techniques were used to prepare libraries and sequence TCR repertoires, to increase sequencing depth and limit assay-specific biases. Between about 0.8 and 9 billion PBMCs per donor were obtained by leukapheresis. On the study overall, not on this receptor specifically: Larger estimated clonotype richness was generally found for naive subsets than for memory subsets. Based on pairwise subsampling, the degree of clonotype sharing among donors was expected to be affected by sequencing depth. Clonotypes shared by all four sorted-subset donors showed higher generation probabilities than non-shared clonotypes. When a handful of donors were compared, the shared fraction of clonotypes was about 5% for naive CD4, around 3.5% for naive CD8, 2% to 2.5% for memory CD4, and 0.35% to 0.4% for memory CD8. Even with the large sequencing depth, rarefaction of the sorted-subset datasets indicated that sequencing was incomplete. The small number of donors limited the genetic and exposure-history diversity represented. Sampling was restricted to blood, and TCR repertoires in tissues likely differ from the TCR repertoires found in blood.

Using the deep immunoSEQ assay, multiplex PCR amplified TCR CDR3 regions from genomic DNA. Extracted genomic DNA from each cell subset was distributed evenly across all wells of several immunoSEQ 96-well plates, and each plate was treated as a replicate. For sorted subsets, 150 to 250 ng of genomic DNA, equivalent to tens of thousands of T cell genomes, went into each replicate PCR. The purified libraries were quantified using a Qubit 3.0 fluorometer, sized with a Bioanalyzer 2100, and then quantified again using the KAPA Library Quantification kit. Each immunoSEQ 96-well plate was sequenced on its own single-read 150-cycle Illumina NextSeq 550 flow cell. Under the source paper's analysis protocol: Because only junctional sequences without quality scores were contained in the immunoSEQ output, filtering matching that applied to full-length reads could not be performed. Sequences were annotated with PyIR, a Python wrapper for IgBLAST v1.9, using IMGT germline references to assign V/J genes and CDR3. Reads were filtered out if the reads had weak V/J assignments (E-value above 1e-6), no CDR3, stop codons, out-of-frame junctions, or ambiguous translated residues. V3J clonotypes were defined by identical inferred V gene, J gene, and CDR3 amino acid sequence. Percentage overlap between repertoires was calculated by dividing the number of shared unique clonotypes by the size of the smaller repertoire. Richness of each repertoire was evaluated using RTK rarefaction, the Chao1 estimator, and Recon v2.1 estimates of unobserved clonotypes. OLGA was used to compute generation probabilities for all TCRbeta clonotypes that the gDNA method yielded from a few donors. TCRdb carries this immuneACCESS record with in-frame sequences only. Its versions omit some clonotypes, under half of them owing to an unresolved V gene in the studies checked, with the rest unexplained. V and J calls and clone size are those listed in that table; D and trimming were worked out from the DNA. A total of about 600,000 clones appear in this sample, approximately 97% of them only once. The biggest ten clones account for roughly 0.055% of the sample.

Donors were healthy HIV-negative adults with no recently reported acute infections or vaccinations. Every donor was a Caucasian adult residing in Nashville, Tennessee, USA. CD4+ T cells were enriched by magnetic negative selection, after which naive cells were positively selected on CD45RA and the negative fraction was taken as the memory subset. Blood was obtained by leukapheresis, after which PBMCs were separated by Ficoll-Histopaque density gradient centrifugation and cryopreserved in liquid nitrogen vapor phase. Purity and quantity of every magnetically sorted T cell population were checked by analytical flow cytometry. From each sorted fraction, genomic DNA was isolated and quantified by UV absorbance on a Nanodrop 2000c. The cysteine opens and the phenylalanine closes a CDR3 of 13 amino acids. Just the 39-base CDR3 DNA is kept, in frame starting at base 1. In the germline V gene (reference sequence), CDR1 corresponds to PRHDT and CDR2 to FYEKMQ. The junction shows trimming of 5 bases on V and 13 bases on J, and the gene matches do not reach 11 bases of it.

The source is a woman aged 25 to 45 in good health. Specimen: naive CD4+ T cells sorted from blood. The cell subset or site tag for this specimen amounts to: CD45RA+ positively selected. Rearrangement joined TRBV13 to TRBJ2-3; 8 bases in the junction line up with TRBD2. The encoded CDR3 is CASSLSPGGVKYF. The DNA sequence is given as TGTGCCAGCAGCCTCAGCCCGGGGGGGGTTAAGTATTTT.